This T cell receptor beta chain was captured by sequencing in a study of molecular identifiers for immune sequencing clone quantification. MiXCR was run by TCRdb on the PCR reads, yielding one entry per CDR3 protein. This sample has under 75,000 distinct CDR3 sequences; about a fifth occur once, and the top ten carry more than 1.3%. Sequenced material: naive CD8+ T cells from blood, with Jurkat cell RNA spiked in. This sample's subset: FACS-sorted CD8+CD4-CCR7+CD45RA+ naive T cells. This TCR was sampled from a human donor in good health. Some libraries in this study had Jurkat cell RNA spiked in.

In DNA, the CDR3 is TGTGCCAGCAGCTTAACTGGGAGCGGGACCAACTCCTACAATGAGCAGTTCTTC. This sequence encodes CASSLTGSGTNSYNEQFF. The rearrangement uses TRBV7-3 and TRBJ2-1; 7 bases are shared with TRBD2. CDR3 length equals 18 residues. The V gene end was trimmed by 0 bases and the J gene end by 0 bases; junction bases not matched to a gene: 8. Germline values: CDR1 SGHTA, CDR2 FQGTGA.